Shown below are 29 T cell receptor beta chains from a single sample sequenced in a study of identical twins. TCRdb fed the 5' RACE reads into MiXCR, producing one record per CDR3 protein. The repertoire holds some 440,000 distinct CDR3 sequences, with 20% to 25% as singletons. Separately, the same data were catalogued under a study of T cells expressing NK-cell markers.

Sequenced sample: CD4+ T cells sorted from blood. These receptors originate from a woman between 18 and 29 years old in good health.

This clonotype was seen a few times. The genes are TRBV3-1 and TRBJ2-7, with unresolved D. The length of the CDR3 is 14 residues. The V gene's germline CDR1 is LGHDT and CDR2 YNNKEL (reference sequence). With 1 base removed from V and 4 bases from J, the gap between germline ends came to 11 bases. The CDR3: CASSQVSKDYEQYF. The CDR3 bases are TGTGCCAGCAGCCAAGTCTCGAAGGATTACGAGCAGTACTTC.

This clonotype showed up just a few times. V and J are TRBV2 and TRBJ2-1; 15 bases map to TRBD2. This CDR3 contains 15 residues. The germline CDR1 and CDR2 sequences are SNHLY and FYNNEI. V trimming: 10 bases; J trimming: 9 bases; junction bases outside the gene matches: 10. The CDR3 reads CATRTSGRAESEQFF. The DNA for the CDR3 is TGTGCCACCAGGACTAGCGGGAGGGCGGAGAGTGAGCAGTTCTTC. The whole variable domain, remainder taken from reference TRBV2 and TRBJ2-1, is EPEVTQTPSHQVTQMGQEVILRCVPISNHLYFYWYRQILGQKVEFLVSFYNNEISEKSEIFDDQFSVERPDGSNFTLKIRSTKLEDSAMYFCATRTSGRAESEQFFGPGTRLTVL.

The chain employs TRBV3-1 and TRBJ2-7; D may be TRBD2 (5 bases). The germline CDR1 and CDR2 sequences are LGHDT and YNNKEL (reference sequence). The CDR3 spans 13 residues. The V end was cut by 4 bases, the J end by 5 bases, with 12 bases between. The CDR3 sequence: CASSPNGVHEQYF. The CDR3 nucleotides are TGTGCCAGCAGCCCTAACGGGGTCCACGAGCAGTACTTC.

This clonotype was seen a handful of times. V usage is TRBV30 and J usage is TRBJ2-5; 7 nucleotides agree with TRBD1. With 4 bases clipped from V and 4 bases from J, the junction kept 9 bases outside the gene matches. This CDR3 spans 14 amino acids. CDR1 is GTSNPN, CDR2 SVGIG, per germline (reference sequence). The CDR3 DNA is TGTGCCTGGACATACAGGGGTTTCCGAGAGACCCAGTACTTC. Translated: CAWTYRGFRETQYF.

This clonotype was detected only a few times. The chain employs TRBV30 and TRBJ1-4, with D perhaps matching TRBD1 (5 bases). Trimming pared 4 bases from V and 2 bases from J, leaving 11 bases between. CDR3 length: 14 residues. The germline V gene encodes CDR1 GTSNPN and CDR2 SVGIG (reference sequence). CDR3 nucleotide sequence: TGTGCCTGGACCCCGGGACGGACTAATGAAAAACTGTTTTTT. Protein product: CAWTPGRTNEKLFF. The whole variable domain, filled in from reference TRBV30 and TRBJ1-4, reads SQTIHQWPATLVQPVGSPLSLECTVEGTSNPNLYWYRQAAGRGLQLLFYSVGIGQISSEVPQNLSASRPQDRQFILSSKKLLLSDSGFYLCAWTPGRTNEKLFFGSGTQLSVL.

V gene TRBV3-1 combines with J gene TRBJ2-4; D is ambiguous. Germline V CDR1 and CDR2: LGHDT, YNNKEL (reference sequence). The CDR3 sequence is 14 residues long. V lost 1 base and J lost 8, with 12 bases in between. In nucleotides, the CDR3 is TGTGCCAGCAGCCAAGGAAGGTATCGCGACATTCAGTACTTC. This codes for CASSQGRYRDIQYF.

The gene calls are TRBV20-1 and TRBJ2-1; 8 bases are shared with TRBD1. V gave up 0 bases and J gave up 8 bases; unmatched junction bases: 6. The CDR3 spans 14 residues. Germline V gene lookup returns CDR1 DFQATT and CDR2 SNEGSKA (reference sequence). Written as DNA, the CDR3 is TGCAGTGCTAGAGACCCCCAGGGGGCCGATGAGCAGTTCTTC. Translation: CSARDPQGADEQFF.

The chain uses TRBV6-1 and TRBJ2-1; 14 bases fit TRBD2. V shed 5 bases and J 3 bases; nucleotides not matched to a gene: 12. This CDR3 has 19 amino acids. Per germline, CDR1 MNHNS and CDR2 SASEGT. The CDR3 is CASSRSGLAGGGDYNEQFF. The DNA for the CDR3 is TGTGCCAGCAGTCGATCCGGACTAGCGGGAGGCGGGGACTACAATGAGCAGTTCTTC.

The chain combines TRBV7-9 with TRBJ2-3; the match to TRBD2 covers 8 bases. The CDR3 is 14 residues long. Germline CDR1 is SEHNR and CDR2 is FQNEAQ (reference sequence). The ends lost 7 bases at V and 10 bases at J; junction bases unmatched: 13. CDR3 sequence: CASTDIAGSRSQYF. The CDR3 DNA follows: TGTGCCAGCACTGATATAGCGGGATCGCGGTCGCAGTATTTT.

This clonotype was counted only a few times. V gene TRBV5-1 combines with J gene TRBJ2-7, with TRBD2 matching 9 bases. V was pared by 2 bases and J by 0 bases, with 3 bases of the junction left unmatched. CDR1 SGHRS and CDR2 YFSETQ come from the germline V gene. This CDR3 has 15 amino acids. The CDR3 loop is CASSFGTSISYEQYF. The CDR3 DNA sequence: TGCGCCAGCAGCTTCGGGACTAGCATCTCCTACGAGCAGTACTTC.

The V and J genes are TRBV29-1 and TRBJ2-1; a possible D gene is TRBD1 (5 bases). The CDR3 is 12 residues long. The germline V gene encodes CDR1 SQVTM and CDR2 ANQGSEA. V lost 3 bases, J lost 8 bases, and 11 bases lay in between. CDR3 bases: TGCAGCGTTGACCAGGGCGAGGATGAGCAGTTCTTC. Translation gives CSVDQGEDEQFF.

A few counts support this clonotype. The V call is TRBV7-9, the J call TRBJ1-4; D perhaps matches TRBD1 (6 bases). The CDR3 spans 14 residues. The V end lost 1 base, the J end lost 8 bases, and 11 bases lay between the germline ends. Germline loops: CDR1 SEHNR, CDR2 FQNEAQ (reference sequence). In DNA, the CDR3 is TGTGCCAGCAGCTTAGACAGGGATGGAGAAAAACTGTTTTTT. It encodes CASSLDRDGEKLFF.

The V gene is TRBV18, the J gene TRBJ1-1; TRBD1 matches at 10 bases. Germline V lookup: CDR1 KGHSH, CDR2 LQKENI. The CDR3 has 18 amino acids. V lost 3 bases, J lost 4 bases, and 14 bases stayed unmatched. CDR3 loop: CASSPSRDRGGLGTEAFF. CDR3 bases: TGTGCCAGCTCACCGAGCCGGGACAGGGGAGGATTGGGCACTGAAGCTTTCTTT.

The chain combines TRBV9 with TRBJ2-7, with D hard to call. CDR1 is SGDLS, CDR2 YYNGEE, per germline. The CDR3 sequence is 15 residues long. Between the trimmed V and J ends, which lost 0 bases and 2 bases, there was a span of 12 bases. This CDR3 reads CASSVAASPTYEQYF. CDR3 nucleotides: TGTGCCAGCAGCGTAGCTGCGTCTCCTACCTACGAGCAGTACTTC.

V usage is TRBV10-3 and J usage is TRBJ2-3, with TRBD2 matching 11 bases. Germline CDR1 and CDR2: ENHRY and SYGVKD. Trimming removed 10 bases from V and 2 bases from J; junction bases left unmatched: 5. This CDR3 has 14 amino acids. The CDR3 region has the DNA TGTGCCACGGAGACTAGCGGGGCCACAGATACGCAGTATTTT. Translated, it gives CATETSGATDTQYF.

In its sample, this clonotype was seen a few times. The chain employs TRBV19 and TRBJ1-1; weak D call: TRBD1 (5 bases). Germline V gene sequence: CDR1 LNHDA, CDR2 SQIVND (reference sequence). V was shortened by 5 bases and J by 10 bases, with 17 bases between the two germline ends. The CDR3 has 13 amino acids. CDR3 sequence (DNA): TGTGCCAGTAGTTTTCCCTCCCGGGGGAGAGCTTTCTTT. Its translation is CASSFPSRGRAFF.

The rearrangement links TRBV30 to TRBJ1-2, with D hard to call. This CDR3 contains 15 residues. Germline-derived CDR1 and CDR2 are GTSNPN and SVGIG (reference sequence). V was cut by 1 base and J by 5 bases, with 17 bases left in between. The CDR3 here is CAWSEPIFLFYGYTF. The CDR3 coding sequence is TGTGCCTGGAGTGAGCCGATCTTTTTGTTTTATGGCTACACCTTC.

Here the CDR3 DNA reads TGTGCCAGCAGAAATGAACAGGGGAACACTGAAGCTTTCTTT. This sequence encodes CASRNEQGNTEAFF. The V call is TRBV5-4, the J call TRBJ1-1, with D possibly matching TRBD1 (6 bases). Germline CDR1 and CDR2: SGHNT and YYREEE (reference sequence). Trimming removed 5 bases at V and 1 base at J, with 12 bases between. The CDR3 extends over 14 amino acids.

J is TRBJ1-5 and V is TRBV12-3 or TRBV12-4; a possible D gene is TRBD1 (5 bases). The CDR3 has 15 residues. With 7 bases removed from V and 7 bases from J, the gap between germline ends came to 20 bases. The CDR3 DNA reads TGTGCCAGCACCACAATGGGACCCGGGCGGCAGCCCCAGCATTTT. Translated, it gives CASTTMGPGRQPQHF.

The chain is built from TRBV27 and TRBJ2-3, with TRBD1 matching 8 bases. Per the germline V gene, CDR1 is MNHEY and CDR2 is SMNVEV (reference sequence). This CDR3 has 15 residues. Trimming at V came to 1 base and at J to 2 bases, leaving 2 bases not matched to a gene. CDR3 sequence (DNA): TGTGCCAGCAGTTTATGGGACAGGAACACAGATACGCAGTATTTT. This sequence encodes CASSLWDRNTDTQYF.

This clonotype was counted only a few times. The chain has TRBV7-2 and TRBJ1-6; the D is unclear. The CDR3 is 14 residues long. V was clipped by 2 bases and J by 7 bases, with 9 bases between them. Looked up from germline, CDR1 is SGHTA and CDR2 is FQGNSA. This chain's CDR3 is CASSLTMRNSPLHF. The CDR3 DNA reads as TGTGCCAGCAGCTTAACGATGCGGAATTCACCCCTCCACTTT.

The chain carries TRBV20-1 and TRBJ2-5; no clear D. V lost 2 bases to trimming and J lost 2 bases, with 12 bases between them. CDR3 size: 14 residues. The germline V gene encodes CDR1 DFQATT and CDR2 SNEGSKA (reference sequence). The CDR3 loop reads CSARKFSPQETQYF. The CDR3 nucleotides are TGCAGTGCTAGAAAGTTTTCCCCTCAAGAGACCCAGTACTTC.

This clonotype showed up just once. The rearrangement uses TRBV3-1 and TRBJ2-1; D unresolved. This CDR3 spans 14 amino acids. CDR1 is LGHDT and CDR2 is YNNKEL in the germline V gene (reference sequence). V was pared by 0 bases and J by 9 bases, with 12 bases between. The CDR3 bases are TGTGCCAGCAGCCAAGATCGGTCCCCCGGTGAGCAGTTCTTC. Its translation is CASSQDRSPGEQFF.

The chain links TRBV12-3 or TRBV12-4 to TRBJ2-7; a weak D match, TRBD1 (5 bases). V shed 5 bases and J shed 7 bases, with 15 bases lying between them. The CDR3 length is 13 residues. The CDR3 nucleotides are TGTGCCAGCAGTCCACGCCAGGGTGGAGAGCAGTACTTC. Its protein is CASSPRQGGEQYF.

This clonotype came up a few times. This chain links TRBV6-5 with TRBJ2-1; D is unclear. The V and J ends lost 1 base and 4 bases respectively, with 14 bases between them. The CDR3 length is 16 residues. Germline V gives CDR1 MNHEY, CDR2 SVGAGI. CDR3: CASSYLRQAQYNEQFF. The CDR3 coding sequence is TGTGCCAGCAGTTACTTGCGGCAGGCGCAATACAATGAGCAGTTCTTC.

The chain is built from TRBV9 and TRBJ2-1; D unclear. This CDR3 has 16 amino acids. From germline, CDR1 is SGDLS and CDR2 YYNGEE. The ends were cut back, 3 bases at V and 0 bases at J, with 13 bases in the middle. CDR3 sequence: CASSAQNGDSYNEQFF. Written as DNA, the CDR3 is TGTGCCAGCAGCGCCCAGAATGGGGACTCCTACAATGAGCAGTTCTTC.

The genes are TRBV27 and TRBJ2-2; a possible D gene is TRBD2 (5 bases). The CDR3 loop spans 16 amino acids. Trimming cost V 5 bases and J 5 bases, with 18 bases left between them. The germline V gene has CDR1 MNHEY and CDR2 SMNVEV (reference sequence). CDR3 DNA: TGTGCCAGCAGTAGTCTCGGGAAGGGAAGAACCGGGGAGCTGTTTTTT. As protein: CASSSLGKGRTGELFF.

A few counts support this clonotype. This chain links TRBV20-1 with TRBJ2-5; 13 bases agree with TRBD2. From germline, CDR1 is DFQATT and CDR2 SNEGSKA (reference sequence). The CDR3 spans 16 residues. J was trimmed by 4 bases and V by 3 bases; bases with no gene match: 8. The CDR3 bases are TGCAGTGCTAGGGGGGGACTAGCGGGGTATCTAGAGACCCAGTACTTC. As protein: CSARGGLAGYLETQYF.

The chain carries TRBV7-7 and TRBJ2-3; D remains ambiguous. The V end was cut by 7 bases, the J end by 2 bases, with 16 bases between. There are 15 residues in the CDR3. Per the germline V gene, CDR1 is SSHAT and CDR2 is FNYEAQ (reference sequence). The CDR3 loop is CASTPWRGATDTQYF. In DNA form, the CDR3 reads TGTGCCAGCACCCCATGGCGTGGAGCCACAGATACGCAGTATTTT.